This T cell receptor beta chain was profiled in a study of shared clonotypes between healthy human individuals. Trimming cost V 1 base and J 4 bases, with 8 bases left between them. Germline CDR1 reads SNHLY; CDR2 reads FYNNEI. CDR3 length: 14 residues. The table came from immunoSEQ multiplex PCR; TCRdb's copy has only in-frame clones and leaves some out. The sample includes some 2.4 million clones, approximately 93% of them seen just once. Overall study findings and caveats: Among non-shared clonotypes, generation probabilities were lower than among those shared by all four donors.

This clone turned up a few times. Antigen: not known. Sequencing was carried out using naive CD4+ T cells from PBMCs. Subset meaning: CD45RA+ positively selected. The clonotype comes from a man aged 18-30 years in good health. Some clones in this sample may be carry-over from other donors' samples. The rearrangement joins TRBV2 to TRBJ1-5; no definite D call. In nucleotides, the CDR3 is TGTGCCAGCAGTGAAGGATTGAGGAATCAGCCCCAGCATTTT. Amino acids: CASSEGLRNQPQHF.